A single sample gave rise to the 30 T cell receptor beta chains below, sequenced in a study of PD-1 blockade in classical Hodgkin lymphoma. Profiled with immunoSEQ multiplex PCR; TCRdb holds only in-frame clones, not every one. Of 18,000 or so clones in the sample, about four fifths are singletons; the top ten hold approximately 1.2%. Time point defined: newly diagnosed, previously untreated cHL patient sample. From thawed PBMCs, CD4+ T cells were purified using magnetic negative selection. The sample comprised CD4+ T cells from blood. These receptors were taken from a human donor with classical Hodgkin lymphoma.

The rearrangement links TRBV11-3 to TRBJ2-5, with TRBD1 as a possible D gene (6 bases). The CDR3 loop spans 14 amino acids. The germline CDR1 and CDR2 sequences are SGHNT and YENEEA. V was pared by 3 bases and J by 4 bases, with 12 bases between. CDR3 nucleotides: TGTGCCAGCAGCTTCACAGGGTTGGGAGAGACCCAGTACTTC. Protein product: CASSFTGLGETQYF.

The genes are TRBV4-2 and TRBJ2-1; possibly TRBD2 for D (6 bases). Trimming cost V 0 bases and J 4 bases, with 16 bases left between them. Germline CDR1 and CDR2: LGHNA and YNFKEQ. CDR3 length: 17 amino acids. The CDR3 loop is CASSQDGAGKGYNEQFF. DNA for the CDR3: TGTGCCAGCAGCCAAGATGGGGCGGGGAAGGGGTACAATGAGCAGTTCTTC.

J is TRBJ2-1 and V is TRBV28, with D possibly called TRBD1 or TRBD2 (6 bases each). From germline, CDR1 is MDHEN and CDR2 SYDVKM. The V end lost 2 bases, the J end lost 8 bases, and 13 bases lay between the germline ends. CDR3 length: 14 residues. In DNA form, the CDR3 reads TGTGCCAGCAGTTTAGCCGGCCGGGGGCATGAGCAGTTCTTC. Its protein product is CASSLAGRGHEQFF.

Remarks on this clone: The junction departs from the called germline gene at one end, perhaps through a read error. The chain uses TRBV6-1 and TRBJ2-7; D not certain. Germline CDR1 reads MNHNS; CDR2 reads SASEGT. This CDR3 spans 14 amino acids. CDR3 loop: CASSEVPGRSRDFF. The CDR3 region has the DNA TGTGCCAGCAGTGAAGTCCCCGGACGGAGTAGGGATTTCTTC.

The chain has TRBV2 and TRBJ1-1; D gene unclear. CDR1 and CDR2 (germline): SNHLY, FYNNEI. V lost 9 bases, J lost 1 base, and 15 bases lay in between. The CDR3 is 14 amino acids. CDR3 nucleotide sequence: TGTGCCAGGAGCCAACAGCTGGGGAACACTGAAGCTTTCTTT. Encoded protein: CARSQQLGNTEAFF.

The CDR3 DNA sequence: TGTGCCAGCAGCTTAGGACATCGGGAGACCCAGTACTTC. It specifies CASSLGHRETQYF. The gene calls are TRBV7-2 and TRBJ2-5; D is unresolved. The CDR3 runs to 13 residues. Germline V gives CDR1 SGHTA, CDR2 FQGNSA. Deletions cut 1 base from V and 5 bases from J, with 8 bases between.

J is TRBJ2-3 and V is TRBV19, with TRBD2 identical over 8 bases. Trimming took 3 bases from V and 2 from J; bases not matched to a gene: 4. The CDR3 is 15 residues long. Germline V CDR1 and CDR2: LNHDA, SQIVND (reference sequence). CDR3 in amino acids: CASSMVSGITDTQYF. In nucleotides, the CDR3 is TGTGCCAGTAGTATGGTTAGCGGGATCACAGATACGCAGTATTTT.

The genes are TRBV27 and TRBJ2-1; the D gene is possibly TRBD1 (6 bases). V was cut by 6 bases and J by 10 bases, with 10 bases left in between. Looked up from germline, CDR1 is MNHEY and CDR2 is SMNVEV (reference sequence). The CDR3 loop spans 11 amino acids. The CDR3 nucleotides are TGTGCCAGCAGCTCCGGGACAGAGCAGTTCTTC. Amino acid sequence: CASSSGTEQFF.

The genes are TRBV19 and TRBJ2-1, with TRBD2 matching 7 bases. J lost 0 bases, V lost 7 bases, and 0 bases had no gene match. From germline, CDR1 is LNHDA and CDR2 SQIVND (reference sequence). The CDR3 loop spans 13 amino acids. The CDR3 protein is CASTSGSYNEQFF. The CDR3 nucleotides are TGTGCCAGTACTAGCGGCTCCTACAATGAGCAGTTCTTC.

This chain connects TRBV5-1 to TRBJ2-1; D may match TRBD1 or TRBD2 (6 bases each). The CDR3 runs 15 residues. Germline assignment: CDR1 SGHRS and CDR2 YFSETQ. V was trimmed by 3 bases and J by 1 base, leaving 11 bases between them. The CDR3 spells CASSSGGGSYNEQFF. The CDR3 DNA reads TGCGCCAGCAGCTCAGGAGGGGGGTCCTACAATGAGCAGTTCTTC.

The chain is built from TRBV15 and TRBJ1-3; D is possibly TRBD1 (6 bases). This CDR3 has 14 residues. The V gene's germline CDR1 is LNHNV and CDR2 YYDKDF (reference sequence). Trimming stripped 5 bases from V and 0 bases from J, with 8 bases between. The CDR3 is CATSGGLSGNTIYF. Here the CDR3 DNA reads TGTGCCACCAGCGGGGGGCTCTCTGGAAACACCATATATTTT.

Here the CDR3 reads CASSYLQGTGELFF. CDR3 sequence (DNA): TGTGCCAGCAGTTACTTACAGGGGACCGGGGAGCTGTTTTTT. The chain recombines TRBV6-5 with TRBJ2-2; 7 positions match TRBD1. The germline gives CDR1 MNHEY, CDR2 SVGAGI. Trimming removed 1 base from V and 5 bases from J; junction bases left unmatched: 1. This CDR3 has 14 residues.

Only a few counts were recorded for this clone. The CDR3 loop is CASSQGESTDTQYF. Here the CDR3 DNA reads TGTGCCAGCAGCCAAGGGGAAAGCACAGATACGCAGTATTTT. The chain employs TRBV14 and TRBJ2-3; D is ambiguous. The CDR3 is made up of 14 amino acids. The germline V and J ends were trimmed by 1 base and 0 bases, with 5 bases remaining between them. Germline V lookup: CDR1 SGHDN, CDR2 FVKESK.

The chain joins TRBV5-4 to TRBJ1-1, with D possibly TRBD1 on 6 matching bases. Germline lookup yields CDR1 SGHNT and CDR2 YYREEE (reference sequence). Trimming removed 4 bases at V and 1 base at J, with 8 bases between. There are 13 residues in the CDR3. CDR3: CASSPGQNTEAFF. The CDR3, as DNA: TGTGCCAGCAGCCCGGGACAGAACACTGAAGCTTTCTTT.

This clone turned up a few times. The rearrangement uses TRBV28 and TRBJ1-1; TRBD1 matches 9 bases. Trimming cost V 7 bases and J 1 base; bases outside gene matches: 13. Germline values: CDR1 MDHEN, CDR2 SYDVKM. This CDR3 is built from 17 residues. The DNA of the CDR3 is TGTGCCAGCACCCCCCGACCGGGACAGGGATGGAACACTGAAGCTTTCTTT. Its translation is CASTPRPGQGWNTEAFF.

The chain has TRBV6-1 and TRBJ2-2; 7 bases match TRBD1. V was pared by 5 bases and J by 6 bases, with 6 bases of the junction left unmatched. The CDR3 runs 14 residues. The germline CDR1 and CDR2 sequences are MNHNS and SASEGT. The CDR3 DNA sequence: TGTGCCAGCAGTTTACAGGGGTGGGCCGGGGAGCTGTTTTTT. It codes for CASSLQGWAGELFF.

The chain has TRBV9 and TRBJ2-3, with 9 bases identical to TRBD1. The CDR3 sequence is 16 residues long. Trimming removed 3 bases from V and 3 bases from J; junction bases left unmatched: 8. Germline CDR1 reads SGDLS; CDR2 reads YYNGEE. Here the CDR3 DNA reads TGTGCCAGCAGCGCCAGGACAGGGGAAGGTACAGATACGCAGTATTTT. The encoded protein is CASSARTGEGTDTQYF.

Remarks on this clone: One junction end disagrees with the germline gene, perhaps due to a read error. The J gene is TRBJ2-5, the V gene TRBV7-7; TRBD1 matches at 10 bases. Germline CDR1 SSHAT, CDR2 FNYEAQ (reference sequence). The CDR3 totals 15 residues. CDR3 in amino acids: CASSLGGDRGETQYF. The CDR3, as DNA: TGTGCTAGCAGCTTAGGCGGGGACAGGGGAGAGACCCAGTACTTC. Full variable domain (outside the CDR3, taken from reference TRBV7-7 and TRBJ2-5): GAGVSQSPRYKVTKRGQDVTLRCDPISSHATLYWYQQALGQGPEFLTYFNYEAQPDKSGLPSDRFSAERPEGSISTLTIQRTEQRDSAMYRCASSLGGDRGETQYFGPGTRLLVL.

This sequence joins TRBV5-6 and TRBJ2-4; no definite D call. The CDR3 has 17 residues. Germline V gives CDR1 SGHDT, CDR2 YYEEEE. V was cut by 4 bases and J by 1 base, with 18 bases left in between. The CDR3 spells CASSNNRAPGAKNIQYF. The CDR3 DNA reads as TGTGCCAGCAGCAACAATCGGGCTCCCGGGGCCAAAAACATTCAGTACTTC.

The CDR3 coding sequence is TGTGCCAGCAGTGAATCGGGACAGTTAACCCAGCATTTT. Encoded protein: CASSESGQLTQHF. V gene TRBV25-1 combines with J gene TRBJ1-5; TRBD1 matches 7 bases. The CDR3 runs to 13 residues. The ends lost 1 base at V and 11 bases at J; junction bases unmatched: 5. Germline V lookup: CDR1 MGHDK, CDR2 SYGVNS.

The gene calls are TRBV5-1 and TRBJ2-1, with D possibly TRBD1 on 7 matching bases. Trimming shortened V by 3 bases and J by 3 bases, and 10 bases separated the two germline ends. The V gene's germline CDR1 is SGHRS and CDR2 YFSETQ. The CDR3 consists of 14 residues. The CDR3 here is CASSSQGGYNEQFF. The CDR3 nucleotides are TGCGCCAGCAGCTCTCAGGGGGGCTACAATGAGCAGTTCTTC.

The chain joins TRBV9 to TRBJ2-5, with D possibly called TRBD1 or TRBD2 (5 bases each). The ends were cut back, 5 bases at V and 5 bases at J, with 19 bases in the middle. CDR3 size: 15 residues. CDR1 is SGDLS and CDR2 is YYNGEE in the germline V gene. CDR3 amino acids: CASRVGTQRGETQYF. The CDR3 DNA reads TGTGCCAGCAGGGTCGGGACGCAGCGTGGGGAGACCCAGTACTTC.

This chain connects TRBV4-2 to TRBJ1-1; D gene unclear. The V gene's germline CDR1 is LGHNA and CDR2 YNFKEQ. The V gene lost 0 bases and the J gene lost 4 bases, with 12 bases spanning the gap. This CDR3 region has 15 residues. CDR3 sequence (DNA): TGTGCCAGCAGCCAAGATAAACGGATTTTCACTGAAGCTTTCTTT. It codes for CASSQDKRIFTEAFF.

The chain links TRBV2 to TRBJ1-5; no firm D call. Germline V gene lookup returns CDR1 SNHLY and CDR2 FYNNEI. The CDR3 totals 15 residues. V lost 1 base, J lost 5 bases, and 12 bases lay in between. CDR3 sequence (DNA): TGTGCCAGCAGTGAAGATGAAGCTAGGGATCAGCCCCAGCATTTT. Translating gives CASSEDEARDQPQHF.

This clone was seen just once. The rearrangement links TRBV29-1 to TRBJ2-3, with TRBD1 matching over 11 bases. The CDR3 extends over 13 amino acids. V lost 6 bases to trimming and J lost 6 bases; unmatched junction nucleotides: 5. CDR1 SQVTM and CDR2 ANQGSEA come from the germline V gene. CDR3 DNA sequence: TGCAGCGTGGGGACAGGGGGGTTTGATACGCAGTATTTT. Its translation: CSVGTGGFDTQYF.

This chain links TRBV28 with TRBJ2-3; D not resolved. Trimming removed 5 bases from V and 3 bases from J, with 6 bases in between. Germline V gene lookup returns CDR1 MDHEN and CDR2 SYDVKM. CDR3 length equals 12 residues. CDR3 protein: CASSPTTDTQYF. The CDR3 nucleotides are TGTGCCAGCAGTCCCACAACAGATACGCAGTATTTT.

V usage is TRBV6-4 and J usage is TRBJ1-2, with a possible D match to TRBD1 (5 bases). The CDR3 has 12 amino acids. The germline CDR1 and CDR2 sequences are MRHNA and SNTAGT. Trimming removed 0 bases from V and 7 bases from J, with 6 bases in between. CDR3 DNA sequence: TGTGCCAGCAGTGACTCTAGGGGTGGCTACACCTTC. Protein sequence: CASSDSRGGYTF.

V and J are TRBV10-2 and TRBJ2-1; D might be TRBD1 (6 bases). V lost 10 bases and J lost 1, with 14 bases in between. This CDR3 has 14 residues. Germline V gene data show CDR1 as WSHSY and CDR2 as SAAADI. CDR3 DNA: TGCGCCACCAAGGGGGTCGGGTCCTACAATGAGCAGTTCTTC. Its protein product is CATKGVGSYNEQFF.

This clone was picked up one time. The chain carries TRBV11-3 and TRBJ2-1, with TRBD2 matching over 7 bases. Germline assignment: CDR1 SGHNT and CDR2 YENEEA. The CDR3 consists of 15 residues. V shed 3 bases, J shed 7 bases, and the junction held 9 bases outside the gene matches. The CDR3 coding sequence is TGTGCCAGCAGCTTGGGACTACACCTAGGGAATGAGCAGTTCTTC. This sequence encodes CASSLGLHLGNEQFF.

The rearrangement links TRBV2 to TRBJ1-1, with 9 bases fitting TRBD1. Unmatched junction bases numbered 7, after V lost 5 bases and J lost 6 bases. The germline CDR1 and CDR2 sequences are SNHLY and FYNNEI. The CDR3 is made up of 14 amino acids. This CDR3 reads CASSSPGQGAEAFF. CDR3 nucleotide sequence: TGTGCCAGCAGTAGCCCGGGACAGGGTGCTGAAGCTTTCTTT.